The 21 T cell receptor beta chains below were found in one sample sequenced in a study of cytomegalovirus exposure and HLA in healthy donors. 60 Vbeta and 13 Jbeta primers were used in PCR. Sequencing used immunoSEQ multiplex PCR; TCRdb keeps in-frame clones, though not all of them. In the table there are hundreds of thousands of clones, over 75% of which are singletons. Sequencing was carried out using PBMCs. All receptors come from a male donor in good health and CMV-seronegative.

The gene calls are TRBV27 and TRBJ2-7; 11 bases align to TRBD2. Germline CDR1 and CDR2: MNHEY and SMNVEV (reference sequence). The CDR3 has 16 residues. V dropped 6 bases and J dropped 2; count of bases not matched to a gene: 9. CDR3 residues: CASRGLAGGEAYEQYF. Here the CDR3 DNA reads TGTGCCAGCAGGGGCCTAGCGGGGGGCGAAGCCTACGAGCAGTACTTC.

This clone appeared many times. Because the CDR3 is missing its conserved closing phenylalanine or tryptophan, this is likely a read error. Because the CDR3's place on the DNA is in doubt, the DNA is left out and the CDR3 is given as listed by TCRdb. This CDR3 is CAISENTPGTSGAPAL. The genes are TRBV10-3 and TRBJ2-7; no check of the table's D call, TRBD2, against the DNA was made. CDR1 and CDR2 from the germline V gene are ENHRY and SYGVKD. Counting both end residues, the CDR3 totals 16 amino acids.

V is TRBV5-6 and J is TRBJ2-1; 9 bases map to TRBD1. The CDR3 is 15 residues long. Trimming took 5 bases from V and 12 from J; bases not matched to a gene: 15. The germline gives CDR1 SGHDT, CDR2 YYEEEE. This CDR3 reads CASRSPGQGLRGQFF. The DNA for the CDR3 is TGTGCCAGCAGGTCTCCGGGACAGGGCCTCAGGGGGCAGTTCTTC.

The chain employs TRBV5-5 and TRBJ2-7, with D uncertain. CDR1 is SGHKS and CDR2 is YYEKEE in the germline V gene (reference sequence). This CDR3 comprises 13 residues. Between the trimmed V and J ends, which lost 3 bases and 0 bases, there was a span of 7 bases. The CDR3 sequence is CASSSPGSYEQYF. CDR3 DNA sequence: TGTGCCAGCAGCTCCCCGGGCTCCTACGAGCAGTACTTC.

V is TRBV25-1 and J is TRBJ2-7; tentative D call: TRBD1 (6 bases). The CDR3 spans 16 residues. V was pared by 5 bases and J by 0 bases, with 17 bases between. The germline gives CDR1 MGHDK, CDR2 SYGVNS. CDR3 loop: CASSLKGVPSSYEQYF. The CDR3 DNA reads as TGTGCCAGCAGTCTTAAGGGGGTCCCAAGCTCCTACGAGCAGTACTTC.

The chain couples TRBV13 to TRBJ2-7, with D perhaps matching TRBD1 (5 bases). Trimming removed 8 bases from V and 5 bases from J, with 10 bases in between. Germline CDR1 is PRHDT and CDR2 is FYEKMQ (reference sequence). The CDR3 runs to 11 residues. The CDR3 sequence: CASAIGDEQYF. Here the CDR3 DNA reads TGTGCCAGCGCGATAGGGGACGAGCAGTACTTC.

The rearrangement links TRBV15 to TRBJ1-4, with 8 positions matching TRBD1. V gave up 5 bases and J gave up 0 bases; unmatched junction bases: 5. CDR1 is LNHNV and CDR2 is YYDKDF in the germline V gene (reference sequence). CDR3 length equals 16 residues. The CDR3 DNA is TGTGCCACCAGCCAGGACAGGGACTCAACTAATGAAAAACTGTTTTTT. Protein product: CATSQDRDSTNEKLFF.

This clone was counted a few times. The chain links TRBV28 to TRBJ1-6; D is unclear. Trimming took off 6 bases at V and 8 bases at J, with 14 bases between the two ends. Germline-derived CDR1 and CDR2 are MDHEN and SYDVKM. The CDR3 sequence is 14 residues long. This CDR3 is CASSIPRRDSPLHF. The CDR3 coding sequence is TGTGCCAGCAGCATACCCAGGCGTGATTCACCCCTCCACTTT.

This chain connects TRBV7-9 to TRBJ2-5; no reliable D call. CDR3 length: 15 amino acids. The germline V and J ends were trimmed by 5 bases and 9 bases, with 22 bases remaining between them. Germline V gives CDR1 SEHNR, CDR2 FQNEAQ (reference sequence). CDR3 in DNA: TGTGCCAGCAGCCACTCCCTTCAGGTTTCCTGGGCCCAGTACTTC. It yields the protein CASSHSLQVSWAQYF.

The chain employs TRBV7-2 and TRBJ2-1, with 9 bases that match TRBD2. CDR3 size: 15 residues. CDR1 is SGHTA and CDR2 is FQGNSA in the germline V gene. V shed 5 bases, J shed 6 bases, and the junction held 8 bases outside the gene matches. The CDR3 protein is CASSVLAGGSNEQFF. In DNA, the CDR3 is TGTGCCAGCAGCGTACTAGCGGGTGGCTCCAATGAGCAGTTCTTC.

V gene TRBV19 combines with J gene TRBJ1-2; D ambiguous. CDR1 and CDR2 (germline): LNHDA, SQIVND (reference sequence). The CDR3 runs to 14 residues. Trimming pared 0 bases from V and 0 bases from J, leaving 5 bases between. The DNA for the CDR3 is TGTGCCAGTAGTATAGAAGACACTAACTATGGCTACACCTTC. Its translation: CASSIEDTNYGYTF.

This chain uses TRBV7-3 with TRBJ2-6, with a possible D match to TRBD2 (5 bases). V was trimmed by 5 bases and J by 2 bases, leaving 13 bases between them. CDR1 and CDR2 from the germline V gene are SGHTA and FQGTGA. This CDR3 comprises 16 residues. The CDR3 is CASSSDYPPGANVLTF. CDR3 nucleotides: TGTGCCAGCAGCAGCGACTATCCACCTGGGGCCAACGTCCTGACTTTC.

This chain joins TRBV4-1 and TRBJ2-1; TRBD1 might be the D (5 bases). The V and J ends lost 2 bases and 10 bases respectively, with 6 bases between them. Germline V lookup: CDR1 MGHRA, CDR2 YSYEKL. The CDR3 is 11 amino acids. CDR3 coding DNA: TGCGCCAGCAGCCAATGGGGCGAGCAGTTCTTC. The encoded protein is CASSQWGEQFF.

V is TRBV9 and J is TRBJ2-7; a weak D match, TRBD2 (7 bases). Germline CDR1 and CDR2: SGDLS and YYNGEE. The length of the CDR3 is 14 residues. The V and J ends lost 3 bases and 5 bases respectively, with 15 bases between them. The CDR3 spells CASSAGLGGHEQYF. Here the CDR3 DNA reads TGTGCCAGCAGCGCAGGACTAGGGGGGCACGAGCAGTACTTC.

The rearrangement links TRBV2 to TRBJ1-2; D perhaps matches TRBD1 (6 bases). Per the germline V gene, CDR1 is SNHLY and CDR2 is FYNNEI. V gave up 5 bases and J gave up 8 bases, with 18 bases separating them. The CDR3 totals 14 residues. CDR3 in amino acids: CASSTLTGSPGYTF. Written as DNA, the CDR3 is TGTGCCAGCAGTACTTTGACAGGAAGTCCCGGCTACACCTTC.

This chain links TRBV7-2 with TRBJ2-2; 9 nucleotides align to TRBD1. The V segment lost 1 base and the J segment 0 bases; nucleotides outside the gene matches: 6. The V gene's germline CDR1 is SGHTA and CDR2 FQGNSA. The CDR3 length is 18 residues. This CDR3 is CASSLGQGGPPNTGELFF. CDR3 DNA: TGTGCCAGCAGCTTAGGACAGGGGGGGCCTCCGAACACCGGGGAGCTGTTTTTT. Full variable domain (outside the CDR3, taken from reference TRBV7-2 and TRBJ2-2): GAGVSQSPSNKVTEKGKDVELRCDPISGHTALYWYRQSLGQGLEFLIYFQGNSAPDKSGLPSDRFSAERTGGSVSTLTIQRTQQEDSAVYLCASSLGQGGPPNTGELFFGEGSRLTVL.

The chain has TRBV2 and TRBJ1-2; D gene unclear. V was shortened by 7 bases and J by 3 bases, with 12 bases between the two germline ends. The CDR3 is 13 residues long. From germline, CDR1 is SNHLY and CDR2 FYNNEI. CDR3 amino acids: CASIYEGDYGYTF. CDR3 nucleotide sequence: TGTGCCAGCATTTATGAGGGCGACTATGGCTACACCTTC.

This chain connects TRBV18 to TRBJ1-2; 8 positions agree with TRBD1. Looked up from germline, CDR1 is KGHSH and CDR2 is LQKENI. V shed 3 bases, J shed 4 bases, and the junction held 7 bases outside the gene matches. The CDR3 sequence is 15 residues long. The chain's CDR3 is CASSPPGTGSYGYTF. CDR3 DNA sequence: TGTGCCAGCTCACCGCCCGGGACAGGCAGCTATGGCTACACCTTC. Full variable domain (rest looked up from reference TRBV18 and TRBJ1-2): NAGVMQNPRHLVRRRGQEARLRCSPMKGHSHVYWYRQLPEEGLKFMVYLQKENIIDESGMPKERFSAEFPKEGPSILRIQQVVRGDSAAYFCASSPPGTGSYGYTFGSGTRLTVV.

The V and J genes are TRBV21-1 and TRBJ1-2; the table's TRBD1 call for D was not verified on the DNA. TRBV21-1 represents a pseudogene. This CDR3 has 13 residues. The CDR3: CAGPGQGVYGYTF. CDR3 nucleotide sequence: TGTGCCGGGCCGGGACAGGGGGTCTATGGCTACACCTTC.

This clone was counted between two and nine times. This chain joins TRBV19 and TRBJ2-1, with 7 bases lining up with TRBD1. There are 14 residues in the CDR3. Per the germline V gene, CDR1 is LNHDA and CDR2 is SQIVND (reference sequence). V lost 6 bases and J lost 3; bases outside the gene matches: 5. CDR3 bases: TGTGCCAGTAGCTTGGGGACAGACTACAATGAGCAGTTCTTC. Its translation: CASSLGTDYNEQFF.

This chain uses TRBV5-4 with TRBJ2-3; TRBD2 matches at 13 bases. Germline lookup yields CDR1 SGHNT and CDR2 YYREEE (reference sequence). Trimming at V came to 4 bases and at J to 1 base, leaving 9 bases not matched to a gene. The CDR3 is made up of 18 amino acids. CDR3 sequence reads: CASSVLTSGGRGTDTQYF. The CDR3 coding sequence is TGTGCCAGCAGCGTTCTGACTAGCGGGGGGCGGGGCACAGATACGCAGTATTTT.